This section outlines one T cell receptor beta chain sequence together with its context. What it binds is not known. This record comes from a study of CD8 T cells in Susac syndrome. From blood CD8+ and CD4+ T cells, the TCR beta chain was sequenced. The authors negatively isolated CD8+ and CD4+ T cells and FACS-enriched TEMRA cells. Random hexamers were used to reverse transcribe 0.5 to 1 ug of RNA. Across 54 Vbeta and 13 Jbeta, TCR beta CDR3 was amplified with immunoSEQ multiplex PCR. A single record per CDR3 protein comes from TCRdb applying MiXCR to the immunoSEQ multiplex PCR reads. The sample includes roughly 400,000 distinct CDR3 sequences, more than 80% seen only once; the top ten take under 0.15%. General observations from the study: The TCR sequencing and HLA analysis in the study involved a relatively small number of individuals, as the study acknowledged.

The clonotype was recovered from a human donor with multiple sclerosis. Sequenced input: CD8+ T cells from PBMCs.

Written as DNA, the CDR3 is TGTGCCAGTAGTATAGTTTCTATCGACAGCTATGGCTACACCTTC. It yields the protein CASSIVSIDSYGYTF. The gene calls are TRBV19 and TRBJ1-2, with D perhaps TRBD1 (5 bases). V lost 1 base, J lost 4 bases, and 13 bases lay in between. The CDR3 is 15 residues long. In germline, CDR1 is LNHDA, CDR2 SQIVND (reference sequence).